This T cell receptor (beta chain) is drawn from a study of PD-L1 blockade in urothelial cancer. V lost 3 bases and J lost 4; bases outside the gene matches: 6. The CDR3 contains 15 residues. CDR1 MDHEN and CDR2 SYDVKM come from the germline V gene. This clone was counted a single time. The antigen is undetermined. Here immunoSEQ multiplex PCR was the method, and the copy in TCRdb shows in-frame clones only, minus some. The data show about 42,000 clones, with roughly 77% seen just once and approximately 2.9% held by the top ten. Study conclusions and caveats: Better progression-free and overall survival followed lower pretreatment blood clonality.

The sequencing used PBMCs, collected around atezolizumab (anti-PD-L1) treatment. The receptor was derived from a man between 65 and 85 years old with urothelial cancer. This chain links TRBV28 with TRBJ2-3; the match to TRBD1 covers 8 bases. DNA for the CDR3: TGTGCCAGCAGTTTCCCGGACAGGGAGTCAGATACGCAGTATTTT. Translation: CASSFPDRESDTQYF.